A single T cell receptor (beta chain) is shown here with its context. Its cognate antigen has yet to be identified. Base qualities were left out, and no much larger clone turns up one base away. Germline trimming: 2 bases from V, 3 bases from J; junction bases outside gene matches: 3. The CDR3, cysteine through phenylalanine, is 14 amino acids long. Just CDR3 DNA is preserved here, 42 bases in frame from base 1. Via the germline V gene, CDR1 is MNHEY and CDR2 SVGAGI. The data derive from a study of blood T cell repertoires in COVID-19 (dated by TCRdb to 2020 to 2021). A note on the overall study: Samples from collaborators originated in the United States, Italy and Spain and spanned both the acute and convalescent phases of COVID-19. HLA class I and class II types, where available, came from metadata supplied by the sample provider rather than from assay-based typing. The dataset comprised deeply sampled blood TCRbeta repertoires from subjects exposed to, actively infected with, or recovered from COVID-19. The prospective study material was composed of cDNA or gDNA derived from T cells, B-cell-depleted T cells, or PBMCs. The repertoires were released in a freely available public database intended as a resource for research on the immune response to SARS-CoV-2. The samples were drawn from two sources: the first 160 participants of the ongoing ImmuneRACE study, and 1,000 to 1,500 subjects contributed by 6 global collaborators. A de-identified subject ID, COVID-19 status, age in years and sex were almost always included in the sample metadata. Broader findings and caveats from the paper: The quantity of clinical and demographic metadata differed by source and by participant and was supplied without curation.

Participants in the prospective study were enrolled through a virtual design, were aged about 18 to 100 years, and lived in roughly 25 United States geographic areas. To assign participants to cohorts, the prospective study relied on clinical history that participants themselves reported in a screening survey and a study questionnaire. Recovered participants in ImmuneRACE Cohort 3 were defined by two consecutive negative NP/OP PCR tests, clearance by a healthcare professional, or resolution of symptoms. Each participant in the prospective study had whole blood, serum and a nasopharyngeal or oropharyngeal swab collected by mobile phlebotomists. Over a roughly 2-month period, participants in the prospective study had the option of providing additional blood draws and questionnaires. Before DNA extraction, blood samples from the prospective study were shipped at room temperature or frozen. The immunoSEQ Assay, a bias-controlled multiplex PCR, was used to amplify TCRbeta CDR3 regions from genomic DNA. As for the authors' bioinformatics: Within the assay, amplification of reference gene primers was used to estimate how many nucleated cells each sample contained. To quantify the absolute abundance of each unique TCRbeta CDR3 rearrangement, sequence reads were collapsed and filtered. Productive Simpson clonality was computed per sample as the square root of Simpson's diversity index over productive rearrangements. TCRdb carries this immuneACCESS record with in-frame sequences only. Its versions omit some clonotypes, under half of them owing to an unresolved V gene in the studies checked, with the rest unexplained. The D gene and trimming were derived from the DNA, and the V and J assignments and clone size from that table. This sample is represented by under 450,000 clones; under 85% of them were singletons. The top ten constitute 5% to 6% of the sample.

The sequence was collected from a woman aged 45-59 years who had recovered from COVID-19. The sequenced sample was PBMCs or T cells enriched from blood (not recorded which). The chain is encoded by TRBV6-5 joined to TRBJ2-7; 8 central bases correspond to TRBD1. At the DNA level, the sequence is TGTGCCAGCAGTTACAGAGGACAGGGCTACGAGCAGTACTTC. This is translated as CASSYRGQGYEQYF.